This T cell receptor (beta chain) was profiled in a study of identical twins. This CDR3 is built from 15 residues. The J segment lost 5 bases and the V segment lost 2 bases, leaving 8 bases of the junction unmatched. Per the germline V gene, CDR1 is SGHDN and CDR2 is FVKESK. MiXCR was run by TCRdb on the 5' RACE reads, yielding one entry per CDR3 protein. This table has some 250,000 distinct CDR3 sequences, about 12% appearing once. These records were also assigned to another study, of yellow fever vaccine responses in identical twins.

The specimen sequenced was memory (CD45RO+) T cells sorted from blood. The receptor comes from a woman between 18 and 30 years old in good health. The V call is TRBV14, the J call TRBJ2-7, with 8 bases lining up with TRBD2. The DNA of the CDR3 is TGTGCCAGCAGCCAATGGGCGGGGGGCCAGGACGAGCAGTACTTC. As protein: CASSQWAGGQDEQYF. Complete variable domain (other parts from reference TRBV14 and TRBJ2-7): EAGVTQFPSHSVIEKGQTVTLRCDPISGHDNLYWYRRVMGKEIKFLLHFVKESKQDESGMPNNRFLAERTGGTYSTLKVQPAELEDSGVYFCASSQWAGGQDEQYFGPGTRLTVT.